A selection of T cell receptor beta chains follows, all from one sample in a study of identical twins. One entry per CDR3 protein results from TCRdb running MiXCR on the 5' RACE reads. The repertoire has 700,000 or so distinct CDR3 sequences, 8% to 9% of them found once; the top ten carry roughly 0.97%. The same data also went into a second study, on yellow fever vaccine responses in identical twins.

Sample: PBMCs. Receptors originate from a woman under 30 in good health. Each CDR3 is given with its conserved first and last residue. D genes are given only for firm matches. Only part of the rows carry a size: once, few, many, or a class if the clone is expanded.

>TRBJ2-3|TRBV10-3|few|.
TGTGCCATCAGTGAGTTTGAAGATACGCAGTATTTT
CAISEFEDTQYF
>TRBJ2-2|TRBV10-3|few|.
TGTGCCATCACCGGGATCGGGAACACCGGGGAGCTGTTTTTT
CAITGIGNTGELFF
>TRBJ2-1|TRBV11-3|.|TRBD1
TGTGCCAGCAGCCCCCGGGACAGGAATGAGCAGTTCTTC
CASSPRDRNEQFF
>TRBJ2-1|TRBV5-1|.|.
TGCGCCAGCAGCTCCGGGGGGCGGGGCCAATACAATGAGCAGTTCTTC
CASSSGGRGQYNEQFF
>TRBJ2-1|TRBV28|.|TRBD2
TGTGCCAGCAATTTGGCTAGCGGGGCCTACAATGAGCAGTTCTTC
CASNLASGAYNEQFF
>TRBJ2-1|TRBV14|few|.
TGTGCCAGCAGCCCTTTTCTCTCCTACAATGAGCAGTTCTTC
CASSPFLSYNEQFF
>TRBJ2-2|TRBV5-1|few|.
TGCGCCAGCAGCTTGGTAGCAGCGAGCACCGGGGAGCTGTTTTTT
CASSLVAASTGELFF
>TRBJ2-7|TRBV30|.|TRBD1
TGTGCCTGGAATCTCCCCCTCGGGACAGGGTCTTACGAGCAGTACTTC
CAWNLPLGTGSYEQYF
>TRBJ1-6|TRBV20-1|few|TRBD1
TGCAGTGCTAGAGCGGGGGGACAGGGGTTCAATTCACCCCTCCACTTT
CSARAGGQGFNSPLHF
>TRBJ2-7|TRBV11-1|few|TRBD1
TGTGCCAGCAGCTTCAGGGGACAGGGGAGATCCGTTCCCTACGAGCAGTACTTC
CASSFRGQGRSVPYEQYF
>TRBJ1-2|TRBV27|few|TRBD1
TGTGCCAGCAGTTCAAGAAACAGGGGTAACTATGGCTACACCTTC
CASSSRNRGNYGYTF
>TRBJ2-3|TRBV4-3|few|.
TGCGCCAGCAGCCAAGGAGGAGTTCCGCTCCGGGGCACAGATACGCAGTATTTT
CASSQGGVPLRGTDTQYF
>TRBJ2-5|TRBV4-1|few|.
TGCGCCAGCAGCCTCGACGCCGGTGAGACCCAGTACTTC
CASSLDAGETQYF
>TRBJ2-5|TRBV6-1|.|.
TGTGCCAGCAGGGCTCGGCGGGCCCTTTGGGAGACCCAGTACTTC
CASRARRALWETQYF
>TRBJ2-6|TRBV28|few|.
TGTGCCAGCAGTTTATCGCCTATAGGGTATGGGGCCAACGTCCTGACTTTC
CASSLSPIGYGANVLTF
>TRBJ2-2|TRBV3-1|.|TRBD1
TGTGCCAGCAGCCAAAGACAGGGTAATCCCGGGGAGCTGTTTTTT
CASSQRQGNPGELFF
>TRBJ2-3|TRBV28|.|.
TGTGCCAGCAGTTTAGCCAGAGCAGATACGCAGTATTTT
CASSLARADTQYF
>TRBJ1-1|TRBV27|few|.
TGTGCCAGCAGTAGCTCGACGGCAGCGAACACTGAAGCTTTCTTT
CASSSSTAANTEAFF
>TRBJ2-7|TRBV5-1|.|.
TGCGCCAGCAGCTTTTATCGCGACTACGAGCAGTACTTC
CASSFYRDYEQYF